This T cell receptor beta chain was retrieved from a study of T-cell memory formation after mild COVID-19. General observations from the study: Cross-reactive memory apparently joined, as some responding clones appeared in pre-infection memory.

Germline lookup yields CDR1 LGHNA and CDR2 YSLEER. V was pared by 0 bases and J by 2 bases, with 21 bases between. This CDR3 comprises 19 residues. This clonotype has at least ten counts. Its specificity is unknown. From the 5' RACE reads, TCRdb called clonotypes with MiXCR, one entry per CDR3 protein. The table shows some 320,000 distinct CDR3 sequences, with approximately 14% occurring only once. V and J are TRBV4-3 and TRBJ2-3; a weak D match, TRBD1 (6 bases). The sequenced sample consisted of PBMCs or a T cell subset sorted from them (not recorded which). The source is a man between 18 and 35 years old who had mild COVID-19 (a few samples of this study predate the infection). Cell type and time point are not known. The CDR3 is CASSQDWYPSWGPTDTQYF. The DNA of the CDR3 is TGCGCCAGCAGCCAAGATTGGTACCCGAGCTGGGGGCCCACAGATACGCAGTATTTT.